This T cell receptor (beta chain) was identified during a study of vaccination and CD4 T cells after COVID-19. Treatment reported: approximately nine-day PBMC culture with coronavirus spike peptide pools or control peptides (ViraFEST assay). March to December 2020 was the span of positive PCR dates, which predated US Alpha, Beta and Delta variants. With respect to this clonotype: Its antigen is as yet unknown.

Cultured CD4+ T cells had their DNA profiled by the Oncomine TCR Beta short-read assay. TCRdb re-derived calls from the PCR reads in MiXCR, one entry per CDR3 protein. The sample has about 12,000 distinct CDR3 sequences; 60% to 85% are singletons. This receptor was identified in a human donor who had recovered from COVID-19. What was sequenced was CD4+ T cells from blood, cultured in vitro.

The CDR3 bases are TGTGCCAGCAGTGGCCTGGGCGGGAGTGTCTACGAGCAGTACTTC. Translating gives CASSGLGGSVYEQYF. The rearrangement uses TRBV25-1 and TRBJ2-7, with 7 positions matching TRBD2. This CDR3 has 15 amino acids. The germline gives CDR1 MGHDK, CDR2 SYGVNS. Trimming removed 4 bases from V and 3 bases from J; junction bases left unmatched: 9.